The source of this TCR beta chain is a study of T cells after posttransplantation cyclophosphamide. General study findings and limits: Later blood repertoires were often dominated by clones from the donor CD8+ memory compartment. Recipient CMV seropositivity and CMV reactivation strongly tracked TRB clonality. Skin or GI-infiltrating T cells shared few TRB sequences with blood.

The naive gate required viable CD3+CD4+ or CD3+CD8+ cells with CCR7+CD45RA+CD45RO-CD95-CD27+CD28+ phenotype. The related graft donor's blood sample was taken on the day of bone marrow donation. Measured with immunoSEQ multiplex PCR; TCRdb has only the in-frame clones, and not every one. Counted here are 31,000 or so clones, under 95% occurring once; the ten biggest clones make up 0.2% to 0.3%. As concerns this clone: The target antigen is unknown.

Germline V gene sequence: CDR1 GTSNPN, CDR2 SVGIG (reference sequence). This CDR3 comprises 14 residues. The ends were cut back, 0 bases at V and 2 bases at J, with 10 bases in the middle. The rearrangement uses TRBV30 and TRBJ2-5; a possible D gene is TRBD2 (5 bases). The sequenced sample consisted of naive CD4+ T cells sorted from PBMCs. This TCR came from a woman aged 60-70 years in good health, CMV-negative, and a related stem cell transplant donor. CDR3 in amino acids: CAWSVRRDQETQYF. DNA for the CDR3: TGTGCCTGGAGTGTCAGACGGGATCAAGAGACCCAGTACTTC.